This is a list of T cell receptor beta chains from one sample in a study of memory CD4+ T cells and cytomegalovirus serostatus. Only in-frame clones appear in the TCRdb table, and some are missing; sequencing was by immunoSEQ multiplex PCR. The table has around 45,000 clones, under 80% seen once. Specimen: memory CD4+ T cells from blood. All receptors derive from an adult in good health and CMV-seronegative. The CDR3 runs from the conserved cysteine through the conserved F or W. D genes are given only for firm matches. Clone size is given for some rows only: seen once, a few or many times, or a class if the clone is expanded.

abundance: NA
j_gene: TRBJ1-2
v_gene: TRBV2
d_gene: NA
CDR3nt: TGTGCCAGCAGCGGAAGCCAGGAGGCTAACTATGGCTACACCTTC
CDR3aa: CASSGSQEANYGYTF

abundance: NA
j_gene: TRBJ2-3
v_gene: TRBV7-2
d_gene: TRBD2
CDR3nt: TGTGCCAGCAGCCCCCACGGGACTAGCGGGGGGGGGTCAGATACGCAGTATTTT
CDR3aa: CASSPHGTSGGGSDTQYF

abundance: NA
j_gene: TRBJ2-1
v_gene: TRBV6-5
d_gene: TRBD2
CDR3nt: TGTGCCAGCAGTGCCGGGACTAGCACGATTGAGCAGTTCTTC
CDR3aa: CASSAGTSTIEQFF

abundance: NA
j_gene: TRBJ2-3
v_gene: TRBV6-8
d_gene: TRBD2
CDR3nt: TGTGCCAGCCTGCGGGCGGGGGGCCCCTTTTTGGACACAGATACGCAGTATTTT
CDR3aa: CASLRAGGPFLDTDTQYF

abundance: NA
j_gene: TRBJ1-5
v_gene: TRBV6-1
d_gene: TRBD1
CDR3nt: TGTGCCAGCAGTGAAAGGGTGGCAGGGGGACAGCCCCAGCATTTT
CDR3aa: CASSERVAGGQPQHF

abundance: NA
j_gene: TRBJ2-1
v_gene: TRBV14
d_gene: TRBD2
CDR3nt: TGTGCCAGCAGCCACATGGGACTAGCGGATGAGCAGTTCTTC
CDR3aa: CASSHMGLADEQFF

abundance: many
j_gene: TRBJ2-3
v_gene: TRBV27
d_gene: TRBD2
CDR3nt: TGTGCCAGCAGTCGCGCTAGCGGGGGGTACACAGATACGCAGTATTTT
CDR3aa: CASSRASGGYTDTQYF

abundance: once
j_gene: TRBJ2-7
v_gene: TRBV6-5
d_gene: NA
CDR3nt: TGTGCCAGCAGCTGGGCCTCGCTCGGCTCCTACGAGCAGTACTTC
CDR3aa: CASSWASLGSYEQYF

abundance: NA
j_gene: TRBJ2-7
v_gene: TRBV15
d_gene: NA
CDR3nt: TGTGCCACCCGCAGGGACACCTACGAGCAGTACTTC
CDR3aa: CATRRDTYEQYF

abundance: NA
j_gene: TRBJ2-5
v_gene: TRBV18
d_gene: TRBD2
CDR3nt: TGTGCCAGCTCACGCGGGGGGTTTGGAGAGACCCAGTACTTC
CDR3aa: CASSRGGFGETQYF

abundance: few
j_gene: TRBJ2-2
v_gene: TRBV7-3
d_gene: TRBD2
CDR3nt: TGTGCCAGCAGCTTGAGCGGGGACACCGGGGAGCTGTTTTTT
CDR3aa: CASSLSGDTGELFF

abundance: once
j_gene: TRBJ1-2
v_gene: TRBV29-1
d_gene: NA
CDR3nt: TGCAGCGTTATAATGGGGGGTCGAGGCTACACCTTC
CDR3aa: CSVIMGGRGYTF

abundance: NA
j_gene: TRBJ2-2
v_gene: TRBV7-3
d_gene: TRBD1
CDR3nt: TGTGCCAGCAGCATTGGGACAGGGGCTGGGGAGCTGTTTTTT
CDR3aa: CASSIGTGAGELFF

abundance: NA
j_gene: TRBJ2-3
v_gene: TRBV5-6
d_gene: NA
CDR3nt: TGTGCCAGCAGCTTCTGGGCAGAGAGCACAGATACGCAGTATTTT
CDR3aa: CASSFWAESTDTQYF

abundance: NA
j_gene: TRBJ2-3
v_gene: TRBV4-1
d_gene: NA
CDR3nt: TGCGCCAGCAGCCAAGATAGTGCGGGGGCTAACACAGATACGCAGTATTTT
CDR3aa: CASSQDSAGANTDTQYF

abundance: few
j_gene: TRBJ2-3
v_gene: TRBV21-1
d_gene: NA
CDR3nt: TGTGCCAGCAGCACCCAGACAGATACGCAGTATTTT
CDR3aa: CASSTQTDTQYF

abundance: NA
j_gene: TRBJ2-7
v_gene: TRBV5-4
d_gene: NA
CDR3nt: TGTGCCAGCAGCTTGAGGGACAACCTCTACGAGCAGTACTTC
CDR3aa: CASSLRDNLYEQYF

abundance: NA
j_gene: TRBJ1-1
v_gene: TRBV19
d_gene: NA
CDR3nt: TGTGCCAGTAGTCTGACAGGCCGGACTGAAGCTTTCTTT
CDR3aa: CASSLTGRTEAFF

abundance: NA
j_gene: TRBJ1-4
v_gene: TRBV6-1
d_gene: NA
CDR3nt: TGTGCCAGCAGCTTACCTGGGACAATAGAAAAACTGTTTTTT
CDR3aa: CASSLPGTIEKLFF

abundance: NA
j_gene: TRBJ2-5
v_gene: TRBV5-4
d_gene: TRBD2
CDR3nt: TGTGCCAGCAGCAAGGACGGGGCGGGGGGGTCGTACCAAGAGACCCAGTACTTC
CDR3aa: CASSKDGAGGSYQETQYF

abundance: NA
j_gene: TRBJ1-4
v_gene: TRBV18
d_gene: NA
CDR3nt: TGTGCCAGCTCACCACAAGAGGGCGGGGAAAAACTGTTTTTT
CDR3aa: CASSPQEGGEKLFF

abundance: NA
j_gene: TRBJ1-3
v_gene: TRBV5-8
d_gene: NA
CDR3nt: TGTGCCAGCAGCTTGTTACCGGCCAGCCTCTCTGGAAACACCATATATTTT
CDR3aa: CASSLLPASLSGNTIYF

abundance: NA
j_gene: TRBJ2-5
v_gene: TRBV19
d_gene: NA
CDR3nt: TGTGCCAGTAGTATCAGGGAGACCCAGTACTTC
CDR3aa: CASSIRETQYF

abundance: NA
j_gene: TRBJ2-7
v_gene: TRBV20-1
d_gene: NA
CDR3nt: TGCAGTGCTAGTACGGGTTACGAGCAGTACTTC
CDR3aa: CSASTGYEQYF

abundance: NA
j_gene: TRBJ2-7
v_gene: TRBV7-2
d_gene: TRBD2
CDR3nt: TGTGCCAGCAGCCGGGATAGCGGGAGCTACGAGCAGTACTTC
CDR3aa: CASSRDSGSYEQYF

abundance: NA
j_gene: TRBJ2-5
v_gene: TRBV18
d_gene: NA
CDR3nt: TGTGCCAGCTCACACAGTTCCGGGACGGGACAAGAGACCCAGTACTTC
CDR3aa: CASSHSSGTGQETQYF

abundance: NA
j_gene: TRBJ2-7
v_gene: TRBV11-2
d_gene: NA
CDR3nt: TGTGCCAGCAGCTCAACGACTGGTACCTACGAGCAGTACTTC
CDR3aa: CASSSTTGTYEQYF

abundance: NA
j_gene: TRBJ2-7
v_gene: TRBV7-2
d_gene: NA
CDR3nt: TGTGCCAGCAGCCCGCAGGGAGGAGTTCTCTACGAGCAGTACTTC
CDR3aa: CASSPQGGVLYEQYF

abundance: NA
j_gene: TRBJ1-5
v_gene: TRBV7-9
d_gene: TRBD1
CDR3nt: TGTGCCAGCAGCCAAGACAGGGGGCCATACCTAAATCAGCCCCAGCATTTT
CDR3aa: CASSQDRGPYLNQPQHF

abundance: NA
j_gene: TRBJ1-5
v_gene: TRBV6-1
d_gene: TRBD1
CDR3nt: TGTGCCAGCAGTAGGGACAGGGGAACCTATCAGCCCCAGCATTTT
CDR3aa: CASSRDRGTYQPQHF

abundance: NA
j_gene: TRBJ1-1
v_gene: TRBV5-1
d_gene: NA
CDR3nt: TGCGCCAGCAGCGCCAGGGGTGGGGACACTGAAGCTTTCTTT
CDR3aa: CASSARGGDTEAFF

abundance: NA
j_gene: TRBJ1-6
v_gene: TRBV6-1
d_gene: NA
CDR3nt: TGTGCCAGCAGACAAACAGGAAATTCACCCCTCCACTTT
CDR3aa: CASRQTGNSPLHF

abundance: few
j_gene: TRBJ2-7
v_gene: TRBV6-1
d_gene: NA
CDR3nt: TGTGCCAGCAGCCCCCCGGGGCGTGAGAAAAACTTC
CDR3aa: CASSPPGREKNF

abundance: NA
j_gene: TRBJ1-1
v_gene: TRBV5-1
d_gene: NA
CDR3nt: TGCGCCAGCAGCCCCGGCAGCCCGAGAACTGAAGCTTTCTTT
CDR3aa: CASSPGSPRTEAFF

abundance: NA
j_gene: TRBJ2-3
v_gene: TRBV29-1
d_gene: NA
CDR3nt: TGCAGCGTAGCCACTAGAGTTACAGATACGCAGTATTTT
CDR3aa: CSVATRVTDTQYF

abundance: NA
j_gene: TRBJ2-1
v_gene: TRBV5-6
d_gene: NA
CDR3nt: TGTGCCAGCAGCTTCCAGGGACTCTCCTACAATGAGCAGTTCTTC
CDR3aa: CASSFQGLSYNEQFF

abundance: few
j_gene: TRBJ1-5
v_gene: TRBV6-1
d_gene: NA
CDR3nt: TGTGCCAGCAGTGACGGCTTGGGGGCGAATCAGCCCCAGCATTTT
CDR3aa: CASSDGLGANQPQHF

abundance: NA
j_gene: TRBJ2-3
v_gene: TRBV5-4
d_gene: TRBD1
CDR3nt: TGTGCCAGCAGCCCCCGGGACAGGGTCACAGATACGCAGTATTTT
CDR3aa: CASSPRDRVTDTQYF

abundance: NA
j_gene: TRBJ2-1
v_gene: TRBV5-1
d_gene: TRBD1
CDR3nt: TGCGCCAGCAGCTTCGGGACAGGGGCCTACAATGAGCAGTTCTTC
CDR3aa: CASSFGTGAYNEQFF

abundance: NA
j_gene: TRBJ1-4
v_gene: TRBV30
d_gene: NA
CDR3nt: TGTGCCTGGAGTGCGACCACACCCCTAGAAAAACTGTTTTTT
CDR3aa: CAWSATTPLEKLFF

abundance: NA
j_gene: TRBJ1-2
v_gene: TRBV7-2
d_gene: TRBD1
CDR3nt: TGTGCCAGCAGCCCGCGACAGGGGTTCGGCAATGGCTACACCTTC
CDR3aa: CASSPRQGFGNGYTF

abundance: NA
j_gene: TRBJ1-1
v_gene: TRBV7-8
d_gene: NA
CDR3nt: TGTGCCAGCAGCTTCCCGGGTGTTACTGAAGCTTTCTTT
CDR3aa: CASSFPGVTEAFF